What follows is one T cell receptor (beta chain) and its context. Its antigen is as yet unknown. The CDR3 consists of 14 residues. Per germline, CDR1 SGHAT and CDR2 FQNNGV. V trimming: 4 bases; J trimming: 8 bases; junction bases outside the gene matches: 10. The data derive from a study of cytomegalovirus exposure and HLA in healthy donors. Using immunoSEQ multiplex PCR, the repertoire was profiled, and TCRdb retains in-frame clones only, with some absent. The sample yields some 330,000 clones, roughly 85% seen once. Study-wide findings and caveats: Cytomegalovirus status was reportedly diagnosed by the classifier with high sensitivity and specificity.

The sample taken for sequencing was PBMCs. This chain links TRBV11-2 with TRBJ1-2; 7 bases align to TRBD1. This TCR came from a woman between 18 and 29 years old in good health and CMV-seronegative. CDR3 sequence (DNA): TGTGCCAGCAGCTCGCTGACAGGGACCGTCGGCTACACCTTC. Translating gives CASSSLTGTVGYTF.